The next 5 T cell receptor beta chains were all read from a single sample in a study of T cell responses to AZD1222 COVID-19 vaccine. The assay was immunoSEQ multiplex PCR, and TCRdb's table has in-frame clones only and misses some. The repertoire holds 85,000 or so clones, about 93% seen once, with about 9.9% in the top ten. Sequenced here: peripheral blood, sampled 28 days after the second AZD1222 dose. The source of these receptors is an adult who received the AZD1222 COVID-19 vaccine.

The V and J genes are TRBV6-5 and TRBJ1-5; D may be TRBD1 (6 bases). There are 15 residues in the CDR3. With 7 bases removed from V and 5 bases from J, the gap between germline ends came to 18 bases. The germline V gene has CDR1 MNHEY and CDR2 SVGAGI. The CDR3 is CASNQGPGFDQPQHF. In nucleotides, the CDR3 is TGTGCCAGCAATCAGGGGCCAGGGTTTGATCAGCCCCAGCATTTT.

CDR3 amino acids: CASRTEESEAFF. The DNA of the CDR3 is TGTGCCAGCAGGACCGAGGAGTCTGAAGCTTTCTTT. This chain joins TRBV6-5 and TRBJ1-1; D gene unclear. The CDR3 is 12 amino acids. Looked up from germline, CDR1 is MNHEY and CDR2 is SVGAGI. Trimming took off 6 bases at V and 6 bases at J, with 11 bases between the two ends.

In this sample, this clone turned up once. This chain uses TRBV7-8 with TRBJ1-5; a possible D gene is TRBD1 (6 bases). Germline CDR1 reads SGHVS; CDR2 reads FQNEAQ. The V end was cut by 2 bases, the J end by 5 bases, with 22 bases between. The CDR3 covers 18 residues. CDR3 nucleotides: TGTGCCAGCAGCTTAACAGCAGGGGCGTATGGGTCTTATCAGCCCCAGCATTTT. This codes for CASSLTAGAYGSYQPQHF.

The genes are TRBV5-5 and TRBJ1-4; D is possibly TRBD1 (6 bases). CDR1 is SGHKS, CDR2 YYEKEE, per germline (reference sequence). With 3 bases removed from V and 7 bases from J, the gap between germline ends came to 13 bases. This CDR3 spans 14 amino acids. CDR3 amino acids: CASSYREPGEKLFF. DNA of the CDR3: TGTGCCAGCAGCTACAGGGAGCCGGGTGAAAAACTGTTTTTT.

DNA of the CDR3: TGTGCCAGCTCACAGGGACTAGCGGAGCTCACCGGGGAGCTGTTTTTT. It codes for CASSQGLAELTGELFF. The chain employs TRBV18 and TRBJ2-2; TRBD2 matches 11 bases. Germline assignment: CDR1 KGHSH and CDR2 LQKENI. The CDR3 runs 16 residues. The V segment lost 4 bases and the J segment 4 bases; nucleotides outside the gene matches: 5.